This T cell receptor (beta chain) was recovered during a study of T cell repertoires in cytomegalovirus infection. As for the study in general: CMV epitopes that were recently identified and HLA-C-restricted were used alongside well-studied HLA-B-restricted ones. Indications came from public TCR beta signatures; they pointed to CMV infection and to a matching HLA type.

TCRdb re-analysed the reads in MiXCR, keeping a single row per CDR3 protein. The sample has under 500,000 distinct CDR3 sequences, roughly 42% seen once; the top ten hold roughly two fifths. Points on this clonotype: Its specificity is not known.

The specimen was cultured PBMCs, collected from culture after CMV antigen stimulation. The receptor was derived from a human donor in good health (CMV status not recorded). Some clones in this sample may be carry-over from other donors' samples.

The CDR3 DNA is TGTGCCAGTAGAAATACAGGGATAAGCAATCAGCCCCAGCATTTT. It translates to CASRNTGISNQPQHF. The chain couples TRBV19 to TRBJ1-5, with D possibly being TRBD1 (6 bases). The CDR3 runs 15 residues. Between the trimmed V and J ends, which lost 6 bases and 1 base, there was a span of 13 bases. The V gene's germline CDR1 is LNHDA and CDR2 SQIVND (reference sequence).